These 9 T cell receptor beta chains originate from one sample sequenced in a study of CD8 T cells in ankylosing spondylitis. Broader study findings: What seemed typical of ankylosing spondylitis blood was a TCR beta motif built from eight highly homologous variants.

In TCRdb, the 5' RACE reads were re-called with MiXCR into one record per CDR3 protein. The sample lists roughly 700,000 distinct CDR3 sequences; roughly 19% were seen once. Antigens for these TCRs are unknown. The material sequenced was blood, either unsorted or a sorted T cell fraction (not recorded which). The receptors here all came from a male donor with ankylosing spondylitis.

V and J are TRBV12-3 or TRBV12-4 and TRBJ2-5; D is uncertain. Trimming left V 6 bases short and J 4 bases short, with 12 bases between. The CDR3 has 13 residues. The CDR3: CASRPLLGETQYF. Here the CDR3 DNA reads TGTGCCAGCAGACCACTCTTAGGAGAGACCCAGTACTTC.

CDR3 residues: CASSRLGQASHEQYF. In nucleotides, the CDR3 is TGTGCCAGCAGCCGCCTGGGACAGGCCTCTCACGAGCAGTACTTC. V usage is TRBV3-1 and J usage is TRBJ2-7; 8 nucleotides line up with TRBD1. V shed 4 bases, J shed 5 bases, and the junction held 10 bases outside the gene matches. Looked up from germline, CDR1 is LGHDT and CDR2 is YNNKEL (reference sequence). This CDR3 has 15 amino acids.

The DNA for the CDR3 is TGTGCCAGCAGCCTCAGGACTAGCTCGGCCGGGGAGCTGTTTTTT. Translated, it gives CASSLRTSSAGELFF. The chain uses TRBV7-9 and TRBJ2-2; 8 positions agree with TRBD2. There are 15 residues in the CDR3. The junction had 8 bases not matched to a gene; V was cut back by 5 bases and J by 6 bases. Germline assignment: CDR1 SEHNR and CDR2 FQNEAQ (reference sequence).

In DNA form, the CDR3 reads TGTGCCACCAGTGATTCCAGAGGGGGCAATCAGCCCCAGCATTTT. This gives the protein CATSDSRGGNQPQHF. J is TRBJ1-5 and V is TRBV24-1, with D tentatively TRBD1 (5 bases). The V end lost 2 bases, the J end lost 2 bases, and 9 bases lay between the germline ends. Germline V lookup: CDR1 KGHDR, CDR2 SFDVKD. The CDR3 is made up of 15 amino acids.

This chain links TRBV7-2 with TRBJ2-5, with D hard to call. The germline V and J ends were trimmed by 5 bases and 5 bases, with 9 bases remaining between them. The germline V gene encodes CDR1 SGHTA and CDR2 FQGNSA. The CDR3 has 12 amino acids. The CDR3 DNA is TGTGCCAGCAGCCGCTCCAAGGAGACCCAGTACTTC. Its translation is CASSRSKETQYF.

This clonotype was observed a handful of times. The CDR3 region has the DNA TGTGCCAGCAGCTCCGGGGTAAGGGATACCTACGAGCAGTACTTC. Its translation is CASSSGVRDTYEQYF. V gene TRBV7-9 combines with J gene TRBJ2-7; D is perhaps TRBD2 (5 bases). Germline CDR1 is SEHNR and CDR2 is FQNEAQ (reference sequence). V lost 4 bases to trimming and J lost 2 bases, with 15 bases between them. CDR3 length: 15 residues. Full variable domain (rest looked up from reference TRBV7-9 and TRBJ2-7): DTGVSQNPRHKITKRGQNVTFRCDPISEHNRLYWYRQTLGQGPEFLTYFQNEAQLEKSRLLSDRFSAERPKGSFSTLEIQRTEQGDSAMYLCASSSGVRDTYEQYFGPGTRLTVT.

The chain uses TRBV7-8 and TRBJ2-3; D possibly matches TRBD1 or TRBD2 (5 bases each). The CDR3 has 16 residues. CDR1 and CDR2 (germline): SGHVS, FQNEAQ. V was pared by 7 bases and J by 3 bases, with 20 bases between. The CDR3 DNA reads as TGTGCCAGCAAGAAACAGGAGGCCCCGATAACAGATACGCAGTATTTT. It encodes CASKKQEAPITDTQYF. Full variable domain (outside the CDR3, taken from reference TRBV7-8 and TRBJ2-3): GAGVSQSPRYKVAKRGQDVALRCDPISGHVSLFWYQQALGQGPEFLTYFQNEAQLDKSGLPSDRFFAERPEGSVSTLKIQRTQQEDSAVYLCASKKQEAPITDTQYFGPGTRLTVL.

The V gene is TRBV12-3 or TRBV12-4, the J gene TRBJ2-7; 13 bases are a match to TRBD2. Trimming at V came to 2 bases and at J to 0 bases, leaving 10 bases not matched to a gene. CDR3 length equals 19 residues. CDR3 loop: CASSLWEGTSGTNSYEQYF. DNA of the CDR3: TGTGCCAGCAGTTTATGGGAAGGGACTAGCGGGACCAACTCCTACGAGCAGTACTTC.

The chain couples TRBV20-1 to TRBJ2-3, with TRBD2 identical over 10 bases. The CDR3 totals 14 residues. Germline values: CDR1 DFQATT, CDR2 SNEGSKA (reference sequence). V lost 4 bases and J lost 1; bases outside the gene matches: 2. The CDR3 DNA follows: TGCAGTGCTAATGGACTAGCGGGCACAGATACGCAGTATTTT. Its protein product is CSANGLAGTDTQYF.